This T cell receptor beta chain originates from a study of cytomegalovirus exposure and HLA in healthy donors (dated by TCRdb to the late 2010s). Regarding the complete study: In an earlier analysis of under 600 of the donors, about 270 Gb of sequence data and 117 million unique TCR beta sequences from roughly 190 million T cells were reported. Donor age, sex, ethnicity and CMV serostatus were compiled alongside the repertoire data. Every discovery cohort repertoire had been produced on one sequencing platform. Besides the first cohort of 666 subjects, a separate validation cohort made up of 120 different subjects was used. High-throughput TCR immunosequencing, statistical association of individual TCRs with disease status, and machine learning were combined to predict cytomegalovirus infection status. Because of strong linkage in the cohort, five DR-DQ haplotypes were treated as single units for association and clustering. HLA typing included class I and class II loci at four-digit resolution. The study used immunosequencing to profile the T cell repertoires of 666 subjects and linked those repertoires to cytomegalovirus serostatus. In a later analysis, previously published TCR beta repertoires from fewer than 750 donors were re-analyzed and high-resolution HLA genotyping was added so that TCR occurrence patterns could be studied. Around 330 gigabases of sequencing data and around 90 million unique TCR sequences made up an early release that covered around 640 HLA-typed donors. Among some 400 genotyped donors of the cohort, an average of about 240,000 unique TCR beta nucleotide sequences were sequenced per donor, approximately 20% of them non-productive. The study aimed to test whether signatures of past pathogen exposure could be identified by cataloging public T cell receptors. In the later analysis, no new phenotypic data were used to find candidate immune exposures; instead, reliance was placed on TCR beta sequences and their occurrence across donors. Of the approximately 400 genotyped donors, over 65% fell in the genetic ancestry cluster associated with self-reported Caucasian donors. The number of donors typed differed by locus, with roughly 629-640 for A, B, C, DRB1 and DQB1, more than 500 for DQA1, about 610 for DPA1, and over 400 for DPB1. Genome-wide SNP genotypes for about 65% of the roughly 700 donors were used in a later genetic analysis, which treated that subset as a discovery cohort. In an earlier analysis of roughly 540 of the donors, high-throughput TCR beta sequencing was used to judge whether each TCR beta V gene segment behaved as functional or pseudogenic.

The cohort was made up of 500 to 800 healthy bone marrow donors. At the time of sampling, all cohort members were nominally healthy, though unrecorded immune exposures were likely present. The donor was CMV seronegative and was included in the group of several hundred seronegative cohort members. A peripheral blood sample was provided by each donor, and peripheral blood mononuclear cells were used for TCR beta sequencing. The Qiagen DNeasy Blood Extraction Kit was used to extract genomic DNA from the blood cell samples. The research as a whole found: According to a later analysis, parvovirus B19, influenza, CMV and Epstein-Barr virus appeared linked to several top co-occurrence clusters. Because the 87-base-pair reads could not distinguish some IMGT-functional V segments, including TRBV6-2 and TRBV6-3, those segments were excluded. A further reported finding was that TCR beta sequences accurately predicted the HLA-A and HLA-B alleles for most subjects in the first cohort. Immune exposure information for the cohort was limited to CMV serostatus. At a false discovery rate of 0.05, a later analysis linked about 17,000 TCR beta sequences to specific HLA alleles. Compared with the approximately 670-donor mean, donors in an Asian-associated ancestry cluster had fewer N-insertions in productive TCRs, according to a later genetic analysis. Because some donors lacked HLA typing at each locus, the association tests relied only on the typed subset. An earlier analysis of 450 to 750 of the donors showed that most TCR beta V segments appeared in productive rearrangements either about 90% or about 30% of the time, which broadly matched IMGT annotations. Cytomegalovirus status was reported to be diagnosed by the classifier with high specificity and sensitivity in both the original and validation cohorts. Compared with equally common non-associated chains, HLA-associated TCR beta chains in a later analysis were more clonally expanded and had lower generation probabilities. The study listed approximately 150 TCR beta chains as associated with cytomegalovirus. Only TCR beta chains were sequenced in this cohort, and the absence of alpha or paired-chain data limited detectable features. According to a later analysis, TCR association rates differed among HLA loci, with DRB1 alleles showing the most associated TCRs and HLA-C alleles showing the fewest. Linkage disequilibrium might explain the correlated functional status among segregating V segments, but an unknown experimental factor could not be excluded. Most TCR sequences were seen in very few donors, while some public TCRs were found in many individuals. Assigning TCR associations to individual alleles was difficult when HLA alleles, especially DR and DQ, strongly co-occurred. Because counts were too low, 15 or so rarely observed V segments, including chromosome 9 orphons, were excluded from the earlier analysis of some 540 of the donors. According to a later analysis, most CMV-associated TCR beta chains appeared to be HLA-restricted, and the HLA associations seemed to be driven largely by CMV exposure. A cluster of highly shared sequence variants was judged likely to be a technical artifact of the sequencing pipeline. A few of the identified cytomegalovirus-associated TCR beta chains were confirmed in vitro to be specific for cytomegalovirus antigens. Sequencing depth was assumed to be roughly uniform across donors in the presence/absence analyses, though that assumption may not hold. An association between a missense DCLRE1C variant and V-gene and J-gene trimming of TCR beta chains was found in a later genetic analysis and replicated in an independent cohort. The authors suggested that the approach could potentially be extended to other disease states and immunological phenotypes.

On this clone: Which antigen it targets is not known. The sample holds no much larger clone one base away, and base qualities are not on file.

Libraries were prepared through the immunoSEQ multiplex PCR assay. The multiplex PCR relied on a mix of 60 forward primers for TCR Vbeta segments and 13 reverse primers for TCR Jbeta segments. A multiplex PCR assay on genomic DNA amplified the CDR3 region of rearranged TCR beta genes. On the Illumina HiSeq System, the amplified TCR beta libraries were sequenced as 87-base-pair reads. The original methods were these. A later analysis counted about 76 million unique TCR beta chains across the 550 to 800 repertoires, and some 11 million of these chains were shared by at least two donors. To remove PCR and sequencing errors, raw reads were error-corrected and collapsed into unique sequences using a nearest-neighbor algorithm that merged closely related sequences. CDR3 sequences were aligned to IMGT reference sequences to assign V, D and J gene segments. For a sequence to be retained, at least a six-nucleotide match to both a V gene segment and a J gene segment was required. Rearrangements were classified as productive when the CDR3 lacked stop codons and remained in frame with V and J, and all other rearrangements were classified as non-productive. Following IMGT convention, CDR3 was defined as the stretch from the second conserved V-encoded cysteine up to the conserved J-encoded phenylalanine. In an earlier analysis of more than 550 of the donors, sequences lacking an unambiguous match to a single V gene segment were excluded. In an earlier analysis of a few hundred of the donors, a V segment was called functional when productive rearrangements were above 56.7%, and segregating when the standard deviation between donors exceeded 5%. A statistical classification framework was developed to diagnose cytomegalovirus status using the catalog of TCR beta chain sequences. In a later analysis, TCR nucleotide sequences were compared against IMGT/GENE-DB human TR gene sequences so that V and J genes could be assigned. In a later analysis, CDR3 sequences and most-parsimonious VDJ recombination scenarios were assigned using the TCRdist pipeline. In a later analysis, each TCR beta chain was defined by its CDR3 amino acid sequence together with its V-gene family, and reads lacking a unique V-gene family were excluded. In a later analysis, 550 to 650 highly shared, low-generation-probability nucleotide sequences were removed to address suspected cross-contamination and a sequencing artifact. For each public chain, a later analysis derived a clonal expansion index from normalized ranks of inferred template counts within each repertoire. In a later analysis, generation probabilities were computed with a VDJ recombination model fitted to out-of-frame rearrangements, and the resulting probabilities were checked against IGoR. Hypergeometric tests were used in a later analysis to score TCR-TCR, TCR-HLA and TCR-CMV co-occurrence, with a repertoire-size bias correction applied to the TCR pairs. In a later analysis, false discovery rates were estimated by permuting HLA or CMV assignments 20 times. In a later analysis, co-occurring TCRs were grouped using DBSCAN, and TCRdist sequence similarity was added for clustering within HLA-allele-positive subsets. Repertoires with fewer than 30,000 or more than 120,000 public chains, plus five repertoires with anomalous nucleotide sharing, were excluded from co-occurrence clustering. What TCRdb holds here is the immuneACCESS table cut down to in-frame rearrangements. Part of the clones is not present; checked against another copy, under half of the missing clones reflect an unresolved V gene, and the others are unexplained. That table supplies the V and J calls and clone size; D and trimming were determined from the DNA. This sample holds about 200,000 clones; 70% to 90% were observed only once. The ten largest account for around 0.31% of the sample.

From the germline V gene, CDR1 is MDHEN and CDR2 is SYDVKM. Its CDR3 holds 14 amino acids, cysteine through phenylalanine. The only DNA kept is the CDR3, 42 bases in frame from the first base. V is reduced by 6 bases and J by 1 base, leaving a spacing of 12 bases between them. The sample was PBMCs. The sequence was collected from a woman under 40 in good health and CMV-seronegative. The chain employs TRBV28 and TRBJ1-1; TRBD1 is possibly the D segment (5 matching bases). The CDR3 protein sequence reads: CASSAPGQNTEAFF. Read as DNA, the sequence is TGTGCCAGCAGCGCGCCCGGACAGAACACTGAAGCTTTCTTT.